This T cell receptor beta chain was sequenced in a study of OX40 agonist ivuxolimab in advanced cancers. Study-wide findings and caveats: Some patients who did not respond also had low normalized T-cell clonal expansion.

The CDR3 covers 15 residues. The V and J ends lost 3 bases and 0 bases respectively, with 11 bases between them. Germline-derived CDR1 and CDR2 are SGHAT and FQNNGV. Some clones are missing from TCRdb's copy, which holds only in-frame ones; the method was immunoSEQ multiplex PCR. The data show tens of thousands of clones, roughly 81% seen once. About this clone itself: The antigen remains undetermined.

The chain combines TRBV11-2 with TRBJ1-1, with a possible D match to TRBD1 (5 bases). The sequenced sample was CD4+ or CD8+ T cells sorted from blood, obtained in a trial of the OX40 agonist ivuxolimab. The TCR was taken from an adult with an advanced solid tumor such as melanoma, head and neck, liver or kidney cancer. The chain's CDR3 is CASSLSAGMNTEAFF. In DNA form, the CDR3 reads TGTGCCAGCAGCTTGTCTGCAGGGATGAACACTGAAGCTTTCTTT.